This T cell receptor (beta chain) was sequenced during a study of regulatory T cells in long-lasting Graves disease. Arm-PCR of CDR3 regions and iRepertoire HTBI primers were the basis on which TCR beta libraries were built. TCRdb independently ran MiXCR on the multiplex PCR reads; one entry per CDR3 protein. The sample lists 360,000 or so distinct CDR3 sequences; about 23% were seen once. Time point of the sample: persistent/refractory GD, antithyroid drugs over 5 years with positive TRAb. There was RNA extracted from PBMCs, and the TCR library was made from it. The source of the patients was an endocrinology department in Xi'an, China. The CDR3 is made up of 15 amino acids. The junction had 8 bases not matched to a gene; V was cut back by 0 bases and J by 6 bases. From germline, CDR1 is SGHRS and CDR2 YFSETQ.

The chain has TRBV5-1 and TRBJ1-1; TRBD1 aligns across 7 bases. The sequencing here drew on peripheral blood mononuclear cells (PBMCs), taken when the disease was refractory, from a patient treated with antithyroid drugs. The TCR comes from a woman aged 35 to 49 with Graves disease. The CDR3 DNA reads as TGCGCCAGCAGCTTGGATGGGAGACAGGGCGCTGAAGCTTTCTTT. Its protein is CASSLDGRQGAEAFF.